A single sample is the source of the 20 T cell receptor beta chains below, sequenced in a study of blood T cell repertoires in COVID-19. Generated by immunoSEQ multiplex PCR, the TCRdb table keeps only in-frame clones and is missing some. The repertoire holds about 130,000 clones, with about 89% as singletons. Sequencing used peripheral blood. The receptors here all came from a man in his forties or fifties with active or convalescent COVID-19.

The rearrangement uses TRBV2 and TRBJ2-7; D is undetermined. The V end was cut by 0 bases, the J end by 2 bases, with 11 bases between. The CDR3 is 15 residues long. Germline V gene lookup returns CDR1 SNHLY and CDR2 FYNNEI. The CDR3 bases are TGTGCCAGCAGTGAAGCGCTTTTGCCGGCCTACGAGCAGTACTTC. It specifies CASSEALLPAYEQYF.

The rearrangement links TRBV5-4 to TRBJ1-2, with 7 bases identical to TRBD1. From germline, CDR1 is SGHNT and CDR2 YYREEE (reference sequence). The CDR3 totals 15 residues. With 4 bases clipped from V and 4 bases from J, the junction kept 10 bases outside the gene matches. The CDR3 spells CASSRDRDPFYGYTF. The CDR3 bases are TGTGCCAGCAGCCGCGACAGGGACCCTTTCTATGGCTACACCTTC.

This rearrangement joins TRBV10-1 to TRBJ2-5, with 7 bases fitting TRBD1. CDR3 length equals 14 residues. Trimming cost V 3 bases and J 1 base; bases outside gene matches: 2. Germline assignment: CDR1 WNHNN and CDR2 SYGVQD (reference sequence). The CDR3 DNA reads TGCGCCAGCAGTGATGACAGGGCCCAAGAGACCCAGTACTTC. It encodes CASSDDRAQETQYF.

The chain couples TRBV19 to TRBJ2-6, with 7 bases aligning to TRBD1. CDR3 length equals 17 residues. Trimming cost V 5 bases and J 1 base; bases outside gene matches: 8. CDR1 LNHDA and CDR2 SQIVND come from the germline V gene (reference sequence). As DNA, the CDR3 is TGTGCCAGTAGTTCAAGGGGGCAGGTTTCTGGGGCCAACGTCCTGACTTTC. It is translated as CASSSRGQVSGANVLTF.

V is TRBV9 and J is TRBJ1-5, with D perhaps matching TRBD1 (5 bases). Germline assignment: CDR1 SGDLS and CDR2 YYNGEE. The CDR3 sequence is 15 residues long. Trimming took off 0 bases at V and 4 bases at J, with 11 bases between the two ends. CDR3 protein: CASSVGGAVNQPQHF. The CDR3 DNA reads as TGTGCCAGCAGCGTAGGTGGGGCGGTTAATCAGCCCCAGCATTTT.

The J gene is TRBJ2-5, the V gene TRBV6-1; the D is unclear. Germline V gives CDR1 MNHNS, CDR2 SASEGT. The ends were cut back, 6 bases at V and 4 bases at J, with 6 bases in the middle. CDR3 length: 11 residues. The CDR3 nucleotides read TGTGCCAGCAGCCCCCGAGAGACCCAGTACTTC. It specifies CASSPRETQYF.

V and J are TRBV7-2 and TRBJ1-3, with D perhaps matching TRBD1 (6 bases). Germline V gene sequence: CDR1 SGHTA, CDR2 FQGNSA. The CDR3 length is 17 residues. The ends were cut back, 2 bases at V and 0 bases at J, with 14 bases in the middle. CDR3 sequence reads: CASSLIRDIGSGNTIYF. The CDR3 DNA follows: TGTGCCAGCAGCTTAATTCGGGACATTGGCTCTGGAAACACCATATATTTT.

This chain uses TRBV21-1 with TRBJ2-7; the D call TRBD1 from the table was never checked on the DNA. TRBV21-1 has pseudogene status. The CDR3 sequence is 14 residues long. For the CDR3, the DNA is TGTGCCAGCAGCATCCGGGACAGAGCCTACGAGCAGTACTTC. Translated, it gives CASSIRDRAYEQYF.

The rearrangement joins TRBV29-1 to TRBJ1-4; 10 bases match TRBD1. CDR1 and CDR2 from the germline V gene are SQVTM and ANQGSEA. V shed 1 base and J 8 bases; nucleotides not matched to a gene: 4. The CDR3 runs 14 residues. The CDR3 is CSVEGQGAGEKLFF. DNA of the CDR3: TGCAGCGTTGAAGGACAGGGGGCCGGCGAAAAACTGTTTTTT.

The chain couples TRBV10-3 to TRBJ2-1; TRBD2 matches at 10 bases. Germline-derived CDR1 and CDR2 are ENHRY and SYGVKD. Germline trimming cut 2 bases from V and 10 bases from J; bases unmatched to any gene: 5. The CDR3 totals 14 residues. CDR3 amino acids: CAISEGVSGREQFF. DNA for the CDR3: TGTGCCATCAGTGAGGGGGTTAGCGGGAGGGAGCAGTTCTTC.

This chain uses TRBV11-3 with TRBJ2-3; D not certain. The germline V and J ends were trimmed by 1 base and 0 bases, with 11 bases remaining between them. The germline CDR1 and CDR2 sequences are SGHNT and YENEEA. The CDR3 runs 16 residues. The CDR3 reads CASSLGLAPSTDTQYF. The CDR3, as DNA: TGTGCCAGCAGCTTAGGACTGGCTCCTAGCACAGATACGCAGTATTTT. Full variable domain (remainder filled in from reference TRBV11-3 and TRBJ2-3): EAGVVQSPRYKIIEKKQPVAFWCNPISGHNTLYWYLQNLGQGPELLIRYENEEAVDDSQLPKDRFSAERLKGVDSTLKIQPAELGDSAVYLCASSLGLAPSTDTQYFGPGTRLTVL.

This clone occurred once. DNA of the CDR3: TGTGCCAGCAGCGTAGTAGGACTAGCGGGCTACAATGAGCAGTTCTTC. Protein product: CASSVVGLAGYNEQFF. This sequence joins TRBV9 and TRBJ2-1, with 11 bases lining up with TRBD2. The CDR3 has 16 residues. The germline gives CDR1 SGDLS, CDR2 YYNGEE. Trimming removed 0 bases from V and 3 bases from J; junction bases left unmatched: 2.

This clone was found once. An end of the junction differs from the germline gene, which may be a read error. The V call is TRBV19, the J call TRBJ1-5; 7 nucleotides align to TRBD1. There are 17 residues in the CDR3. Per germline, CDR1 LNHDA and CDR2 SQIVND (reference sequence). The CDR3 DNA reads TGTGCCAGTAGAATAGACCGACAGGGAGTAAGCAATCAGCCCCAGCATTTT. It is translated as CASRIDRQGVSNQPQHF.

The J gene is TRBJ2-7, the V gene TRBV10-2, with TRBD2 matching 7 bases. This CDR3 contains 13 residues. V dropped 2 bases and J dropped 2; count of bases not matched to a gene: 0. The germline gives CDR1 WSHSY, CDR2 SAAADI. CDR3 sequence (DNA): TGCGCCAGCAGTGAGGGGACTACCTACGAGCAGTACTTC. Translating gives CASSEGTTYEQYF.

The J gene is TRBJ1-5, the V gene TRBV5-8; D remains ambiguous. CDR1 is SGHTS and CDR2 is YDEGEE in the germline V gene. V was trimmed by 4 bases and J by 5 bases, leaving 10 bases between them. The CDR3 contains 13 residues. CDR3 protein: CASSLRPDQPQHF. DNA of the CDR3: TGTGCCAGCAGCCTGCGGCCGGATCAGCCCCAGCATTTT.

The gene calls are TRBV13 and TRBJ1-1, with a possible D match to TRBD1 (5 bases). Trimming cost V 5 bases and J 6 bases, with 22 bases left between them. CDR1 and CDR2 (germline): PRHDT, FYEKMQ (reference sequence). This CDR3 has 16 residues. As DNA, the CDR3 is TGTGCCAGCAGCGCTGGGGGGTGGAGGGTGATCCCTGAAGCTTTCTTT. Its protein product is CASSAGGWRVIPEAFF.

The V call is TRBV18, the J call TRBJ2-1; TRBD2 might be the D (6 bases). Germline CDR1 reads KGHSH; CDR2 reads LQKENI. V was pared by 0 bases and J by 0 bases, with 12 bases between. The CDR3 sequence is 17 residues long. This CDR3 reads CASSPPVAGSSYNEQFF. The CDR3 bases are TGTGCCAGCTCACCACCCGTTGCGGGGAGCTCCTACAATGAGCAGTTCTTC.

The J gene is TRBJ2-2, the V gene TRBV7-2, with TRBD2 matching 7 bases. Germline V CDR1 and CDR2: SGHTA, FQGNSA. J was trimmed by 6 bases and V by 1 base; bases with no gene match: 5. The CDR3 totals 15 residues. CDR3 residues: CASSLGGGGAGELFF. The DNA for the CDR3 is TGTGCCAGCAGCTTAGGGGGCGGGGGAGCCGGGGAGCTGTTTTTT.

The chain joins TRBV9 to TRBJ1-3; 7 bases agree with TRBD1. V shed 1 base, J shed 2 bases, and the junction held 3 bases outside the gene matches. The V gene's germline CDR1 is SGDLS and CDR2 YYNGEE. This CDR3 spans 15 amino acids. The CDR3 coding sequence is TGTGCCAGCAGCGTAAGACAGGGACCTGGAAACACCATATATTTT. The encoded protein is CASSVRQGPGNTIYF.

V is TRBV6-5 and J is TRBJ2-7; 10 nucleotides match TRBD2. Germline loops: CDR1 MNHEY, CDR2 SVGAGI. Unmatched junction bases numbered 1, after V lost 5 bases and J lost 0 bases. The CDR3 spans 14 residues. As DNA, the CDR3 is TGTGCCAGCAGTCGGACTAGCGGCTCCTACGAGCAGTACTTC. Translating gives CASSRTSGSYEQYF.